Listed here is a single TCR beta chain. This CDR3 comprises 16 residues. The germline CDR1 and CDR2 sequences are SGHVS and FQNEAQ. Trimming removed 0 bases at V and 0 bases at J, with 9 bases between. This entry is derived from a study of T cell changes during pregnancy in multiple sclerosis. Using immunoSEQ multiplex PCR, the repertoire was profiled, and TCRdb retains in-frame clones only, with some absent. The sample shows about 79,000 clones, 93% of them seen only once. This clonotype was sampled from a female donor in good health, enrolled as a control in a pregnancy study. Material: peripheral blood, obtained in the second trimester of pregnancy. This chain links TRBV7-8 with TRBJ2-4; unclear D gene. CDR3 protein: CASSLARFLAKNIQYF. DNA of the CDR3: TGTGCCAGCAGCTTAGCCAGGTTCCTAGCCAAAAACATTCAGTACTTC.